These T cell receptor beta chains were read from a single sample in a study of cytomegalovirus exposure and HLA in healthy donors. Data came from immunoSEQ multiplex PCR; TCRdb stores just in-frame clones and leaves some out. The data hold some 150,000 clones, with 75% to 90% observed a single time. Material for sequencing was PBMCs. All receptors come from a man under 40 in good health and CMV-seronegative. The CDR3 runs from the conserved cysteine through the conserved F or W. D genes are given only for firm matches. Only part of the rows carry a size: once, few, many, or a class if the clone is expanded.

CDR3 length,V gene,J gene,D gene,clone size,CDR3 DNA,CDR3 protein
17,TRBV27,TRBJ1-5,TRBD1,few,TGTGCCAGCAGTTTAAGGGGGCGTGGGATTAGCAATCAGCCCCAGCATTTT,CASSLRGRGISNQPQHF
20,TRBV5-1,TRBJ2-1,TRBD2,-,TGCGCCAGCAGCTTGGCCAGGACTAGCGGGAGATATACCTCCTACAATGAGCAGTTCTTC,CASSLARTSGRYTSYNEQFF
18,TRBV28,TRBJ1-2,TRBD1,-,TGTGCCACCCCCAAGGGTCTGGGACAGGGGGCCGATGGCTATGGCTACACCTTC,CATPKGLGQGADGYGYTF
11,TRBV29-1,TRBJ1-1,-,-,TGCAGCGGGGTTGGTGGGGCAGGGGCTTTCTTT,CSGVGGAGAFF
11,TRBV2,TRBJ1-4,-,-,TGTCTTAGTCGAGCTAATGAAAAACTGTTTTTT,CLSRANEKLFF
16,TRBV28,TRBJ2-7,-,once,TGTGCCAGCAGTGATCCCTCGACAGCAGTAACCTACGAGCAGTACTTC,CASSDPSTAVTYEQYF
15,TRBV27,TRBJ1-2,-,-,TGTGCCAGCTCCCCTGGGGGCTCGTCACCCTATGGCTACACCTTC,CASSPGGSSPYGYTF
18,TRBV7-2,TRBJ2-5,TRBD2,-,TGTGCCAGCAGCTTAGAGGGTAGCGGGGGGGCCCGAGCGGAGACCCAGTACTTC,CASSLEGSGGARAETQYF
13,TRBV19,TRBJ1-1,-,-,TGTGCCAGTACTCTTACAGGGAACACTGAAGCTTTCTTT,CASTLTGNTEAFF
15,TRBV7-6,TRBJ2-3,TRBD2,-,TGTGCCAGCAGCAACGCGGCGCGGGGGGTAGATACGCAGTATTTT,CASSNAARGVDTQYF
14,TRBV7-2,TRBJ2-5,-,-,TGTGCCAGCAGCTTAACCCTCGGGGGTGCGACCCAGTACTTC,CASSLTLGGATQYF
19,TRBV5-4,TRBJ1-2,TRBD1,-,TGTGCCAGCAGTGCTCGGGCCCGGACAGGGGGACTCCCTAACTATGGCTACACCTTC,CASSARARTGGLPNYGYTF
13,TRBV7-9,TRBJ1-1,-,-,TGTGCCAGCAGCTTATCGGCAGGGACTGAAGCTTTCTTT,CASSLSAGTEAFF
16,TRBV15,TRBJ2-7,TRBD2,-,TGTGCCACCAGCAGACAAACTAGCGGGAGGTCCTACGAGCAGTACTTC,CATSRQTSGRSYEQYF
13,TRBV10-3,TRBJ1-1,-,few,TGTGCCATCAGTGATAGGGGAACTATTGAAGCTTTCTTT,CAISDRGTIEAFF
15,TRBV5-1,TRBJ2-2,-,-,TGCGCCAGCAGCTTGGCCGAGATCTTCACCGGGGAGCTGTTTTTT,CASSLAEIFTGELFF
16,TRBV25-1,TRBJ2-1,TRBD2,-,TGTGCCAGCAGTGAATACGGGACTAGTCATTTCTATGAGCAGTTCTTC,CASSEYGTSHFYEQFF
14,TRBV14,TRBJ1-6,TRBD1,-,TGTGCCAGCAGCCCTGGGACAGCAGGTTCACCCCTCCACTTT,CASSPGTAGSPLHF
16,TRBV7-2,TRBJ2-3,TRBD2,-,TGTGCCAGCAGCTTTGGTAGCGGGGGAGGCACAGATACGCAGTATTTT,CASSFGSGGGTDTQYF
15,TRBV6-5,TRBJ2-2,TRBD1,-,TGTGCCAGCAGTTACGGGACAGCGAACACCGGGGAGCTGTTTTTT,CASSYGTANTGELFF